A selection of T cell receptor beta chains follows, all from one sample in a study of cytomegalovirus exposure and HLA in healthy donors. Generated by immunoSEQ multiplex PCR, the TCRdb table keeps only in-frame clones and is missing some. Of about 88,000 clones in the sample, approximately 81% are singletons; the top ten hold over 10%. The specimen was PBMCs. These receptors came from a woman under 30 in good health and CMV-seropositive. CDR3s include the opening cysteine and the closing phenylalanine or tryptophan. A D gene is named only where the DNA matches it firmly. The size of a clone is reported for some rows only, either as once, few or many, or as a class for expanded clones.

CAWSAGTGNTIYF TGTGCCTGGAGTGCGGGGACTGGAAACACCATATATTTT TRBJ1-3 13 NA NA TRBV30
CASRINRGHEQYF TGTGCCAGCAGGATTAACAGGGGCCACGAGCAGTACTTC TRBJ2-7 13 NA TRBD1 TRBV6-5
CAWSVLFGQLGYTF TGTGCCTGGAGTGTACTGTTTGGACAGCTAGGCTACACCTTC TRBJ1-2 14 NA NA TRBV30
CASTLTGLDEQYF TGTGCCAGCACCTTGACAGGGCTCGACGAGCAGTACTTC TRBJ2-7 13 few TRBD1 TRBV5-6
CASSAVTSGIYNEQFF TGTGCCAGCAGCGCGGTGACTAGCGGGATCTACAATGAGCAGTTCTTC TRBJ2-1 16 NA TRBD2 TRBV9
CASSQEERLLDTQYF TGTGCCAGCAGCCAAGAAGAGAGGCTGCTGGATACGCAGTATTTT TRBJ2-3 15 once NA TRBV4-2
CASSVEGQGARTEAFF TGTGCCAGCAGCGTAGAGGGACAGGGGGCGAGAACTGAAGCTTTCTTT TRBJ1-1 16 few TRBD1 TRBV9
CAWSVRQGADTQYF TGTGCCTGGAGTGTTAGACAGGGCGCAGATACGCAGTATTTT TRBJ2-3 14 NA TRBD1 TRBV30
CASSMRDRGHNEQFF TGTGCCAGTAGTATGAGGGACAGGGGGCACAATGAGCAGTTCTTC TRBJ2-1 15 NA TRBD1 TRBV19
CASSLPSGLSSYNEQFF TGTGCCAGCAGCTTGCCTAGCGGCCTTAGCTCCTACAATGAGCAGTTCTTC TRBJ2-1 17 few TRBD2 TRBV13
CASSTQGGLVSGEQYF TGTGCCAGCAGTACCCAAGGGGGTCTTGTCTCTGGCGAGCAGTACTTC TRBJ2-7 16 NA NA TRBV2
CASSESMVGGRSGELFF TGCGCCAGCAGTGAGTCGATGGTGGGGGGGCGATCCGGGGAGCTGTTTTTT TRBJ2-2 17 NA NA TRBV10-2
CASEGTGAAYGYTF TGTGCCAGTGAAGGGACAGGGGCTGCCTATGGCTACACCTTC TRBJ1-2 14 few TRBD1 TRBV19
CASSPQTGSNTEAFF TGTGCCAGCAGCCCGCAGACAGGCTCGAACACTGAAGCTTTCTTT TRBJ1-1 15 NA NA TRBV11-2
CASSFTLAGLTYEQYF TGTGCCAGCAGTTTCACGCTAGCGGGACTAACCTACGAGCAGTACTTC TRBJ2-7 16 NA TRBD2 TRBV28
CASSLSTGHEQYF TGTGCCAGCAGCTTATCGACAGGACACGAGCAGTACTTC TRBJ2-7 13 NA NA TRBV7-6
CASSLGYPRGSVVANTEAFF TGCGCCAGCAGCTTGGGCTACCCCAGGGGTAGTGTCGTAGCGAACACTGAAGCTTTCTTT TRBJ1-1 20 NA NA TRBV5-1
CASSLRPGQTTDTQYF TGTGCCAGCAGCTTGCGACCGGGACAGACCACAGATACGCAGTATTTT TRBJ2-3 16 once TRBD1 TRBV7-6
CASSDRGPGGYTF TGCGCCAGCAGCGACAGGGGCCCGGGTGGCTACACCTTC TRBJ1-2 13 NA TRBD1 TRBV10-2
CASSLTGGGYGYTF TGTGCCAGCAGTTTGACAGGGGGCGGCTATGGCTACACCTTC TRBJ1-2 14 NA TRBD1 TRBV28
CAISEGVESSYEQYF TGTGCCATCAGTGAGGGAGTGGAAAGCTCCTACGAGCAGTACTTC TRBJ2-7 15 NA NA TRBV10-3
CASRQTGTGLETQYF TGCGCCAGCAGGCAAACCGGGACAGGGTTAGAGACCCAGTACTTC TRBJ2-5 15 NA TRBD1 TRBV5-1
CASSYRGNTEAFF TGTGCCAGCAGTTACAGGGGGAACACTGAAGCTTTCTTT TRBJ1-1 13 NA TRBD1 TRBV28
CASSLVGTGVDTGELFF TGTGCCAGCAGCTTGGTTGGGACAGGGGTGGACACCGGGGAGCTGTTTTTT TRBJ2-2 17 NA TRBD1 TRBV5-6
CASSQESLYGKLFF TGCGCCAGCAGCCAAGAGTCCCTTTACGGAAAACTGTTTTTT TRBJ1-4 14 NA NA TRBV4-3
CASSEGGSSPLHF TGCGCCAGCAGTGAGGGGGGCAGTTCACCCCTCCACTTT TRBJ1-6 13 NA NA TRBV10-2
CASSISGGATGELFF TGTGCCAGCAGCATTAGCGGGGGGGCCACCGGGGAGCTGTTTTTT TRBJ2-2 15 NA TRBD2 TRBV13